This T cell receptor beta chain was recorded in a study of T cell responses to AZD1222 COVID-19 vaccine. Study-wide background: Recipients boosted at about 4 weeks or about 12 weeks are pooled.

CDR3 size: 13 residues. Germline loops: CDR1 GTSNPN, CDR2 SVGIG (reference sequence). The V segment lost 8 bases and the J segment 5 bases; nucleotides outside the gene matches: 10. For this clone: The antigen is unknown.

Libraries were prepared by immunoSEQ multiplex PCR; TCRdb keeps only in-frame clonotypes and omits some of them. This table has some 160,000 clones, around 90% appearing once. Findings and limits, study-wide: Rises in breadth and depth of Spike-specific TCRs came after two AZD1222 doses. The donors showed a predominance of white British ancestry and of females, with possible underestimation of clonal diversity.

This TCR was recovered from an adult in good health. Source: peripheral blood, taken on day 0 of AZD1222 vaccination. The genes are TRBV30 and TRBJ1-1; TRBD1 aligns across 8 bases. For the CDR3, the DNA is TGTGCCGTCGACCAGGGGGCTCGGACTGAAGCTTTCTTT. Translation: CAVDQGARTEAFF.